The clone carrying this T cell receptor beta chain has only a few counts. This record comes from a study of OX40 agonist ivuxolimab in advanced cancers. Assay used: immunoSEQ multiplex PCR; TCRdb lists only in-frame clones, some missing. The sample gives tens of thousands of clones, around four fifths of which show up once; around 21% is in the top ten. V lost 7 bases and J lost 0; bases outside the gene matches: 13. The germline gives CDR1 SGDLS, CDR2 YYNGEE. The CDR3 loop spans 17 amino acids. Sequencing used CD4+ or CD8+ T cells sorted from blood, obtained in a trial of the OX40 agonist ivuxolimab. The chain recombines TRBV9 with TRBJ1-1, with TRBD1 identical over 9 bases. The source is an adult with an advanced solid tumor such as melanoma, head and neck, liver or kidney cancer. CDR3: CASGEWTGARMNTEAFF. CDR3 nucleotide sequence: TGTGCCAGCGGAGAATGGACAGGGGCCCGCATGAACACTGAAGCTTTCTTT.